The entry below gives a single T cell receptor (beta chain) sequence along with its context. The antigen remains unidentified. The record originates from a study of cytomegalovirus exposure and HLA in healthy donors. Across the whole study: The 550 to 700 first-cohort repertoires and the 120 or so validation repertoires shared the same platform, a later analysis reported. The study's findings and limits: The study recorded about 150 TCR beta chains that were cytomegalovirus-associated.

V shed 4 bases and J 4 bases; nucleotides not matched to a gene: 9. Germline assignment: CDR1 SGHDN and CDR2 FVKESK. There are 15 residues in the CDR3. Profiled with immunoSEQ multiplex PCR; TCRdb holds only in-frame clones, not every one. Among about 66,000 clones listed, approximately 97% were seen once. The rearrangement joins TRBV14 to TRBJ1-1, with 7 positions matching TRBD1. This clonotype was sampled from a woman aged 18-29 years in good health and CMV-seropositive. The sequenced sample was PBMCs. Here the CDR3 reads CASSRTGLRGTEAFF. CDR3 nucleotides: TGTGCCAGCAGCCGGACAGGTCTACGCGGCACTGAAGCTTTCTTT.